This is a list of T cell receptor beta chains from one sample in a study of CD8 T cells in Susac syndrome. One entry per CDR3 protein results from TCRdb running MiXCR on the immunoSEQ multiplex PCR reads. The sample contains around 170,000 distinct CDR3 sequences, 90% to 95% of which appear only once. Sequenced input: CD4+ T cells from PBMCs. These receptor sequences come from a human donor with Susac syndrome. The CDR3 runs from the conserved cysteine through the conserved F or W. Fields, in order: CDR3 protein, V gene, J gene.

CASSFFTETQYF	TRBV7-2	TRBJ2-5
CASSLRWSHNEQFF	TRBV19	TRBJ2-1
CSAHTSSKAFF	TRBV29-1	TRBJ1-1
CASGWENEKLFF	TRBV7-9	TRBJ1-4
CSARDDVEKLFF	TRBV20-1	TRBJ1-4
CSGTGGVVAFF	TRBV29-1	TRBJ1-1
CATSVGGLYNEQFF	TRBV18	TRBJ2-1
CASSQDLGINTQYF	TRBV4-2	TRBJ2-3
CASSARREGSYNEQFF	TRBV9	TRBJ2-1
CSVGGQTSSGANVLTF	TRBV29-1	TRBJ2-6
CASSLGLAEYEQYF	TRBV5-1	TRBJ2-7
CASNGGGETQYF	TRBV25-1	TRBJ2-5
CSARGGSAGGKTYEQYF	TRBV20-1	TRBJ2-7
CASSPTGGTDTQYF	TRBV18	TRBJ2-3
CASSEQANQPQHF	TRBV10-1	TRBJ1-5
CSAPWDTGELFF	TRBV20-1	TRBJ2-2
CASKSRPNTGELFF	TRBV7-2	TRBJ2-2
CASRLAGQGGTEAFF	TRBV2	TRBJ1-1
CAWSYSGGAPDTQYF	TRBV30	TRBJ2-3
CSSIGGEETQYF	TRBV29-1	TRBJ2-5
CASSSQGLNTEAFF	TRBV7-9	TRBJ1-1
CSASGAPRGNTEAFF	TRBV20-1	TRBJ1-1
CASSQDTEDTQYF	TRBV14	TRBJ2-3
CAWSRGLDNSPLHF	TRBV30	TRBJ1-6
CSVDFTTRGGELFF	TRBV29-1	TRBJ2-2
CASSFAGRGSYNEQFF	TRBV12-3/TRBV12-4	TRBJ2-1
CASGPTSGVETQYF	TRBV12-5	TRBJ2-5
CASRNKGQGSEAFF	TRBV6-2/TRBV6-3	TRBJ1-1
CASSLQGLDEQFF	TRBV5-6	TRBJ2-1
CSARDNGGRSEAFF	TRBV20-1	TRBJ1-1
CASSLRSEFTYEQYF	TRBV7-2	TRBJ2-7
CASSLGTSGLSYNEQFF	TRBV19	TRBJ2-1
CASSPSRGGTQYF	TRBV27	TRBJ2-3
CSATAGGNQPQHF	TRBV20-1	TRBJ1-5
CASSDWSSGPSLHF	TRBV25-1	TRBJ1-6
CASSRSRDTQYF	TRBV7-2	TRBJ2-3
CSVGKVGNTEAFF	TRBV29-1	TRBJ1-1
CATSSGMGGTQETQYF	TRBV15	TRBJ2-5
CASSERSFTGELFF	TRBV2	TRBJ2-2
CASSARDRATYGYTF	TRBV6-5	TRBJ1-2
CAISERLDLDEQYF	TRBV10-3	TRBJ2-7
CASSPGTVKNIQYF	TRBV3-1	TRBJ2-4
CASGGSSLNTEAFF	TRBV12-3/TRBV12-4	TRBJ1-1
CASSYFDRGSGELFF	TRBV6-5	TRBJ2-2
CASNTGTGPRGYTF	TRBV7-9	TRBJ1-2
CSVQGSDYGYTF	TRBV29-1	TRBJ1-2
CASSSDRNTEAFF	TRBV18	TRBJ1-1
CASSLALGVEAFF	TRBV12-3/TRBV12-4	TRBJ1-1
CASSTTPQSYGYTF	TRBV9	TRBJ1-2
CASSLQVTGEETQYF	TRBV7-6	TRBJ2-5
CASSPTRADGYTF	TRBV7-9	TRBJ1-2
CASSPRRGRNEQFF	TRBV7-2	TRBJ2-1
CASSPGPPSYEQYF	TRBV5-6	TRBJ2-7
CASSQVVSQSGSRSYTF	TRBV4-1	TRBJ1-2
CASSLQGRTGELFF	TRBV5-1	TRBJ2-2
CASSSDRDGYTF	TRBV5-4	TRBJ1-2
CSARDDDRGNSPLHF	TRBV20-1	TRBJ1-6
CSVEVGQKNTEAFF	TRBV29-1	TRBJ1-1
CASSLRTVGSPLHF	TRBV19	TRBJ1-6